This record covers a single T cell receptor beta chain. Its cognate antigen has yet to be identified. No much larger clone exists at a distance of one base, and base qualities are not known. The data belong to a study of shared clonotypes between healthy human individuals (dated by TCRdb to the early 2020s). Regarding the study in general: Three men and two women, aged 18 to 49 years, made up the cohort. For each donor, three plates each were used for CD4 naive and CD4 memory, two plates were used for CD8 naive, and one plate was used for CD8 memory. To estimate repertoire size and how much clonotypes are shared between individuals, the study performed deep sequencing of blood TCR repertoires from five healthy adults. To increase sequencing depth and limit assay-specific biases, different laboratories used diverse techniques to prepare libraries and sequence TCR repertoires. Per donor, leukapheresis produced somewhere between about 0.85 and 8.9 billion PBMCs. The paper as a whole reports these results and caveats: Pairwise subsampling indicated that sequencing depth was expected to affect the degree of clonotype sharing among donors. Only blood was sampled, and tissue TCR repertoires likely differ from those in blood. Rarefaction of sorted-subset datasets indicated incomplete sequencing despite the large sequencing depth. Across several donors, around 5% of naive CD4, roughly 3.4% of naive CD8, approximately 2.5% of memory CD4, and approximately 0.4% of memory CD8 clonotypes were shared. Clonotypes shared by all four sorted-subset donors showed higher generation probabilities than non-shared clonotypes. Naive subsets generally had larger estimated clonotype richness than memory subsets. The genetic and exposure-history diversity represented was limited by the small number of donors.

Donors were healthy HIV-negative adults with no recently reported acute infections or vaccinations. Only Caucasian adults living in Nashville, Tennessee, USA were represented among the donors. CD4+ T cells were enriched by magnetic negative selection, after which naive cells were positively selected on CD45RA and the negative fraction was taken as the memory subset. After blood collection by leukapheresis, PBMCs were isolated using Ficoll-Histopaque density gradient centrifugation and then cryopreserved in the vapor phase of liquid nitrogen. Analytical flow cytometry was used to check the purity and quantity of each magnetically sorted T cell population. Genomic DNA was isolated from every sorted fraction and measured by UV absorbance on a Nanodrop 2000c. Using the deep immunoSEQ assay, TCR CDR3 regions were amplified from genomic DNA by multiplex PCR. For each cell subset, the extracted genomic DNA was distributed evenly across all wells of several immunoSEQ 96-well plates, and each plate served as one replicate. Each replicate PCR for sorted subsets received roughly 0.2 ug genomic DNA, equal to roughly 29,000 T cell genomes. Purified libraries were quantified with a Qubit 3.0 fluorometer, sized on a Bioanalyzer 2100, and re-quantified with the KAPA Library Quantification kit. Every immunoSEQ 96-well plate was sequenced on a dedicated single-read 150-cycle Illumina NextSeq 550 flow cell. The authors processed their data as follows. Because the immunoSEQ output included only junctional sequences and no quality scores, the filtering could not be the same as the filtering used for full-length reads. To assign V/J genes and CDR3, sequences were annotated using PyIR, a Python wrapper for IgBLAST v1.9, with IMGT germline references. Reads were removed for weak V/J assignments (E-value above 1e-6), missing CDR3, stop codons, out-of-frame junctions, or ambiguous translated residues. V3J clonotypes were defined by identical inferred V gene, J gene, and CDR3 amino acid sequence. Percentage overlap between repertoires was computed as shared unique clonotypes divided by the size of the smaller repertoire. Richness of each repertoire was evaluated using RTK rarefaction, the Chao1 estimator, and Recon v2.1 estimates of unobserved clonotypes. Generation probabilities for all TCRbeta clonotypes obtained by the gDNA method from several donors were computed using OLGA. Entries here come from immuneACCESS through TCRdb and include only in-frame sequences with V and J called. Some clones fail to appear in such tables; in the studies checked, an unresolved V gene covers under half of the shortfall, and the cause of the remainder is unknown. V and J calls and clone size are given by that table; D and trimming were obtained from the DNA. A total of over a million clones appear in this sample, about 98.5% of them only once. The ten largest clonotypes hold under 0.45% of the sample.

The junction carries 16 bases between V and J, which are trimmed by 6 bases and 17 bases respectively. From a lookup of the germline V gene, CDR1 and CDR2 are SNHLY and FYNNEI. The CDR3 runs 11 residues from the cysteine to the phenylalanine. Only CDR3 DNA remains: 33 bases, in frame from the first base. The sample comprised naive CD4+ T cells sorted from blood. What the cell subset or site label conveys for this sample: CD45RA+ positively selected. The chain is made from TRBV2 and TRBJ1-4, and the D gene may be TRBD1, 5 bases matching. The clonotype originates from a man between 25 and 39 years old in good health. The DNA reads TGTGCCAGCAGCGACCGGGACGGCCTTTTTTTT. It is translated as CASSDRDGLFF.